The source of this T cell receptor beta chain is a study of blood T cell repertoires in COVID-19. Study in general: Donors in the United States, Italy and Spain gave samples during acute or convalescent COVID-19. T cells, B-cell-depleted T cells, or PBMCs supplied cDNA or gDNA.

V shed 3 bases, J shed 1 base, and the junction held 17 bases outside the gene matches. CDR1 is LGHNA, CDR2 YSLEER, per germline. The CDR3 is 20 amino acids. Original handling: Reference gene primer amplification gave estimated nucleated cell counts. Assay used: immunoSEQ multiplex PCR; TCRdb lists only in-frame clones, some missing. V, J and clone size are taken as reported in that table, and D and trimming were inferred from the DNA itself. Seen here are some 54,000 clones, 91% observed once, and the top ten hold about 2.1%. This TCR was sampled from a man in his fifties or sixties with acute or convalescent COVID-19. The rearrangement links TRBV4-3 to TRBJ2-7, with 11 positions matching TRBD2. Sequencing was performed on peripheral blood. The DNA for the CDR3 is TGCGCCAGCAGCCACGATATTAGCGGGAGGGCCCTGGATTTTTCCTACGAGCAGTACTTC. Translated: CASSHDISGRALDFSYEQYF.